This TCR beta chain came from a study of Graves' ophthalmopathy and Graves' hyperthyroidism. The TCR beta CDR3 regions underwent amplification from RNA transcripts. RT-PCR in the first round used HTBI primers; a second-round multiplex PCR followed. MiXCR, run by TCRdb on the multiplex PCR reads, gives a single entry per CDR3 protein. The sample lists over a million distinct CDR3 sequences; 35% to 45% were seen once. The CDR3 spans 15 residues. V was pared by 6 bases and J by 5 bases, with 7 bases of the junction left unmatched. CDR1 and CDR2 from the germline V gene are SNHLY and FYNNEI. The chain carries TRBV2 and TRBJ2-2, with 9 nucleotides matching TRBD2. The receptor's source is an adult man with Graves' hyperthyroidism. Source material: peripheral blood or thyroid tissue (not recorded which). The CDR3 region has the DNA TGTGCCAGCAGCACTAGCGGGCCGGCTACCGGGGAGCTGTTTTTT. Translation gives CASSTSGPATGELFF.